The present entry profiles one T cell receptor (beta chain) with its context. The data stem from a study of cytomegalovirus exposure and HLA in healthy donors. PCR amplification relied on 60 Vbeta primers (plus 13 Jbeta primers). The table came from immunoSEQ multiplex PCR; TCRdb's copy has only in-frame clones and leaves some out. The sample yields about 140,000 clones, about 80% seen once. V lost 2 bases to trimming and J lost 3 bases, with 12 bases between them. The CDR3 has 15 amino acids. Germline V CDR1 and CDR2: SGDLS, YYNGEE. The chain couples TRBV9 to TRBJ1-3; D may be TRBD1 (5 bases). Sequencing was carried out using PBMCs. This TCR was sampled from a woman aged 40 to 49 in good health and CMV-seronegative. Here the CDR3 DNA reads TGTGCCAGCAGCGTTGGGCAGGACATTGGAAACACCATATATTTT. Its protein product is CASSVGQDIGNTIYF.